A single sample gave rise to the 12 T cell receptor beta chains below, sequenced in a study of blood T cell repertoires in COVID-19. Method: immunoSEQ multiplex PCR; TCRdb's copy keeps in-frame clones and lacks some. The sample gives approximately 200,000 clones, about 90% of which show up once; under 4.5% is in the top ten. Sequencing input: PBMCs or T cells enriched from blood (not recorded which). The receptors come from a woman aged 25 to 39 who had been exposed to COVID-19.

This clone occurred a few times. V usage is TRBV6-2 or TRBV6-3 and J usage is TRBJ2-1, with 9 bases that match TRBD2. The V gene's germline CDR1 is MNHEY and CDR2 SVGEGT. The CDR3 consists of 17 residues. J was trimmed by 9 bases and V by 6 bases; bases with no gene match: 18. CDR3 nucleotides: TGTGCCAGCAGCCCCTCCCCCCGGCGGGAGGGCCGCTTTGAGCAGTTCTTC. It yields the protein CASSPSPRREGRFEQFF.

The CDR3 nucleotides are TGTGCCAGCAGGACGGACTTACATGCCGGTGGCTACACCTTC. Translated, it gives CASRTDLHAGGYTF. The chain uses TRBV6-4 and TRBJ1-2; D remains ambiguous. V shed 6 bases and J shed 7 bases, with 18 bases lying between them. Germline V lookup: CDR1 MRHNA, CDR2 SNTAGT. The CDR3 has 14 amino acids.

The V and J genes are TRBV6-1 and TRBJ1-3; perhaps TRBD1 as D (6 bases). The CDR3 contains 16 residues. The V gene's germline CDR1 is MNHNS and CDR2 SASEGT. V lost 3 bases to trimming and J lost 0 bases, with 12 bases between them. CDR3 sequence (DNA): TGTGCCAGCAGTGATAACAGGGCTAGCTCTGGAAACACCATATATTTT. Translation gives CASSDNRASSGNTIYF.

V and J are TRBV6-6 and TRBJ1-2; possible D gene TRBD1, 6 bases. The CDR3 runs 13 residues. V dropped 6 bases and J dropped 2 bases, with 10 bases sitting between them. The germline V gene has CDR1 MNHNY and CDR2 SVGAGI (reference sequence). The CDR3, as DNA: TGTGCCAGCAGACCCACAGGGAACTATGGCTACACCTTC. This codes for CASRPTGNYGYTF.

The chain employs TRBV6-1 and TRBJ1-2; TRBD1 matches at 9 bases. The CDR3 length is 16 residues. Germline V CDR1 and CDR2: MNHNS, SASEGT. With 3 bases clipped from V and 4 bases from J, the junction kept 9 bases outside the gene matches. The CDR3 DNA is TGTGCCAGCAGTGATAGGACAGGGGCCTTAGTCTATGGCTACACCTTC. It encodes CASSDRTGALVYGYTF.

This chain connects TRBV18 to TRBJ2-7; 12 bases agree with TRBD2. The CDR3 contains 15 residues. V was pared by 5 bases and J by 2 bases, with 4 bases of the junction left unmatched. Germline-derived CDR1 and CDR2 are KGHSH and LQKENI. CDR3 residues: CASSATSGSPYEQYF. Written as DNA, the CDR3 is TGTGCCAGCTCAGCGACTAGCGGGAGCCCCTACGAGCAGTACTTC.

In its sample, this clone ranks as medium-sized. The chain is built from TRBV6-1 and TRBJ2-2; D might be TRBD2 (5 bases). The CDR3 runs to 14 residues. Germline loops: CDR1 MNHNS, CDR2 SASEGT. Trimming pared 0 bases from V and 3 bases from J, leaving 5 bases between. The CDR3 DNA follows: TGTGCCAGCAGTGAAGCGGGAGACACCGGGGAGCTGTTTTTT. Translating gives CASSEAGDTGELFF.

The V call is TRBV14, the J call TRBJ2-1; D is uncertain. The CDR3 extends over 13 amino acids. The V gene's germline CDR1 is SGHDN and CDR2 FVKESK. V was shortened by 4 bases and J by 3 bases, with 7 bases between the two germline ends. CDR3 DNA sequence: TGTGCCAGCAGCCCCAGTATCTACAATGAGCAGTTCTTC. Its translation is CASSPSIYNEQFF.

Written as DNA, the CDR3 is TGTGCCATCAGGGGGCAGGGGATGAACACTGAAGCTTTCTTT. This encodes CAIRGQGMNTEAFF. The V and J genes are TRBV10-3 and TRBJ1-1; D is possibly TRBD1 (6 bases). Germline V gene sequence: CDR1 ENHRY, CDR2 SYGVKD. V lost 6 bases, J lost 0 bases, and 11 bases lay in between. The CDR3 extends over 14 amino acids.

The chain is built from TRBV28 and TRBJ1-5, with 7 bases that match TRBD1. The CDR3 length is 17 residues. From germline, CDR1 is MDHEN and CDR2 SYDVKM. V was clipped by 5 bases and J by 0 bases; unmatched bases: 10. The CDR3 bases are TGTGCCAGCAGTCCAGGGACAGCCGTATATAGCAATCAGCCCCAGCATTTT. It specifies CASSPGTAVYSNQPQHF.

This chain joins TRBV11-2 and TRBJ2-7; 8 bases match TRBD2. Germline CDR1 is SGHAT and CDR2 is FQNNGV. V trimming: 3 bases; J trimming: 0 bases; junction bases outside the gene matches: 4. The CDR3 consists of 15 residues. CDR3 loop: CASSFGAGDSYEQYF. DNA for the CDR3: TGTGCCAGCAGCTTTGGAGCGGGGGACTCCTACGAGCAGTACTTC.

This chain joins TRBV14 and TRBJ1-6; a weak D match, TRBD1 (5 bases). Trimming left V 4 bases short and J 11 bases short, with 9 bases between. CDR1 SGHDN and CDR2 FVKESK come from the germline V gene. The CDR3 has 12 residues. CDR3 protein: CASSRGLTPLHF. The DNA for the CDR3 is TGTGCCAGCAGCCGGGGACTTACACCCCTCCACTTT.